Shown below are 24 T cell receptor beta chains from a single sample sequenced in a study of blood T cell repertoires in COVID-19. Repertoires were generated with immunoSEQ multiplex PCR, while TCRdb's copy carries only in-frame clones and drops some. This table has about 180,000 clones, approximately 90% appearing once. The sequenced material came from peripheral blood. These receptors were collected from a woman under 40 with active or convalescent COVID-19.

This chain links TRBV19 with TRBJ2-1, with 7 bases lining up with TRBD1. The germline V gene encodes CDR1 LNHDA and CDR2 SQIVND (reference sequence). This CDR3 region has 15 residues. Germline trimming cut 6 bases from V and 4 bases from J; bases unmatched to any gene: 9. The CDR3 loop reads CASSKTGATYNEQFF. The DNA of the CDR3 is TGTGCCAGTAGCAAAACAGGGGCTACATACAATGAGCAGTTCTTC.

CDR3 sequence: CASRGGTGANVLTF. The CDR3 DNA reads as TGCGCCAGCAGGGGAGGGACTGGGGCCAACGTCCTGACTTTC. The chain links TRBV4-1 to TRBJ2-6; TRBD2 agrees at 7 bases. The J segment lost 2 bases and the V segment lost 6 bases, leaving 1 base of the junction unmatched. The length of the CDR3 is 14 residues. Germline-derived CDR1 and CDR2 are MGHRA and YSYEKL.

The chain carries TRBV6-5 and TRBJ2-3; tentative D call: TRBD2 (5 bases). Germline values: CDR1 MNHEY, CDR2 SVGAGI. The CDR3 runs to 15 residues. Trimming pared 6 bases from V and 3 bases from J, leaving 16 bases between. CDR3 sequence: CASRTDSVGTDTQYF. CDR3 in DNA: TGTGCCAGCAGAACGGACTCCGTCGGTACAGATACGCAGTATTTT.

This sequence joins TRBV6-4 and TRBJ1-5; tentative D call: TRBD1 (6 bases). V lost 5 bases and J lost 7, with 12 bases in between. The CDR3 sequence is 13 residues long. The germline V gene encodes CDR1 MRHNA and CDR2 SNTAGT. The CDR3 DNA reads as TGTGCCAGCAGTCACAGGGAAGGCCAGCCCCAGCATTTT. This translates into CASSHREGQPQHF.

This chain joins TRBV3-1 (or the pseudogene TRBV3-2) and TRBJ2-7, with 7 nucleotides matching TRBD2. V was clipped by 6 bases and J by 8 bases; unmatched bases: 13. CDR1 is LGHDT, CDR2 YNNKEL, per germline (reference sequence). This CDR3 is built from 14 residues. CDR3 residues: CASRPERGEHQQYF. CDR3 DNA: TGTGCCAGCAGGCCCGAGCGGGGAGAGCATCAGCAGTACTTC.

V is TRBV5-1 and J is TRBJ2-2; 8 bases map to TRBD2. There are 15 residues in the CDR3. Germline V gives CDR1 SGHRS, CDR2 YFSETQ. V dropped 10 bases and J dropped 2; count of bases not matched to a gene: 10. CDR3 DNA sequence: TGCGCCCGCGGGGGCGGGGGGAGTAACACCGGGGAGCTGTTTTTT. Translation gives CARGGGGSNTGELFF.

V and J are TRBV15 and TRBJ2-2; a possible D gene is TRBD1 (6 bases). The CDR3 is 16 residues long. The V and J ends lost 7 bases and 7 bases respectively, with 22 bases between them. Germline V gene data show CDR1 as LNHNV and CDR2 as YYDKDF (reference sequence). Here the CDR3 reads CATNSFGRGAGGELFF. CDR3 coding DNA: TGTGCCACCAACTCTTTCGGCAGGGGTGCGGGCGGGGAGCTGTTTTTT.

This chain links TRBV28 with TRBJ1-5; TRBD1 might be the D (6 bases). V lost 6 bases and J lost 0, with 15 bases in between. The CDR3 has 16 amino acids. The V gene's germline CDR1 is MDHEN and CDR2 SYDVKM. The CDR3 DNA reads as TGTGCCAGCAGCCGAGGACAGTTTTATAGCAATCAGCCCCAGCATTTT. Its protein product is CASSRGQFYSNQPQHF.

The chain combines TRBV18 with TRBJ2-1; 12 bases agree with TRBD2. The CDR3 length is 15 residues. J was trimmed by 3 bases and V by 4 bases; bases with no gene match: 1. Germline-derived CDR1 and CDR2 are KGHSH and LQKENI. The CDR3 protein is CASSRLAGDYNEQFF. The DNA for the CDR3 is TGTGCCAGCTCACGACTAGCGGGGGACTACAATGAGCAGTTCTTC.

The gene calls are TRBV5-4 and TRBJ2-2; TRBD2 agrees at 12 bases. Looked up from germline, CDR1 is SGHNT and CDR2 is YYREEE (reference sequence). V trimming: 1 base; J trimming: 6 bases; junction bases outside the gene matches: 7. The CDR3 totals 17 residues. CDR3 region: CASSLRGWTSGAGELFF. Here the CDR3 DNA reads TGTGCCAGCAGCTTGAGGGGTTGGACTAGCGGGGCCGGGGAGCTGTTTTTT.

The chain employs TRBV2 and TRBJ1-2; 10 nucleotides line up with TRBD1. The junction had 3 bases not matched to a gene; V was cut back by 1 base and J by 4 bases. Germline CDR1 SNHLY, CDR2 FYNNEI. The CDR3 spans 15 residues. In DNA, the CDR3 is TGTGCCAGCAGTGAAGAGGGACAGGGGCCCTATGGCTACACCTTC. It specifies CASSEEGQGPYGYTF.

The V gene is TRBV5-5, the J gene TRBJ1-6; possibly TRBD1 for D (5 bases). Germline V gives CDR1 SGHKS, CDR2 YYEKEE (reference sequence). V was pared by 4 bases and J by 9 bases, with 20 bases between. This CDR3 region has 16 residues. The CDR3 is CASSQSQGQGGSPLHF. CDR3 nucleotide sequence: TGTGCCAGCAGCCAAAGTCAGGGTCAGGGTGGTTCACCCCTCCACTTT.

V and J are TRBV7-2 and TRBJ1-2, with 8 nucleotides matching TRBD1. The V segment lost 3 bases and the J segment 6 bases; nucleotides outside the gene matches: 9. Germline V gene data show CDR1 as SGHTA and CDR2 as FQGNSA. The CDR3 totals 15 residues. The CDR3 coding sequence is TGTGCCAGCAGCTTCCAACAACAGGGGGGGAATGGCTACACCTTC. This translates into CASSFQQQGGNGYTF.

The V and J genes are TRBV18 and TRBJ1-2, with 11 bases aligning to TRBD1. The CDR3 has 15 residues. With 0 bases clipped from V and 8 bases from J, the junction kept 5 bases outside the gene matches. Per germline, CDR1 KGHSH and CDR2 LQKENI. The CDR3 loop reads CASSPPDRGRFGYTF. In DNA form, the CDR3 reads TGTGCCAGCTCACCACCGGACAGGGGGCGTTTCGGCTACACCTTC.

This clone has only a few counts. This chain connects TRBV11-3 to TRBJ1-6; D is unclear. CDR3 length: 16 amino acids. V was cut by 3 bases and J by 0 bases, with 9 bases left in between. From germline, CDR1 is SGHNT and CDR2 YENEEA. In nucleotides, the CDR3 is TGTGCCAGCAGCTTCGGCGGTAGCTCCTATAATTCACCCCTCCACTTT. Amino acids: CASSFGGSSYNSPLHF.

The chain is built from TRBV28 and TRBJ1-2; 8 bases are a match to TRBD1. The ends lost 7 bases at V and 8 bases at J; junction bases unmatched: 12. The germline V gene has CDR1 MDHEN and CDR2 SYDVKM. The CDR3 is 14 residues long. The CDR3 nucleotides read TGTGCCAGCACCTTGCTAACACAGGGGGGAGGCTACACCTTC. Translated: CASTLLTQGGGYTF.

This rearrangement joins TRBV28 to TRBJ1-5, with D tentatively TRBD1 (6 bases). The CDR3 runs 14 residues. Per germline, CDR1 MDHEN and CDR2 SYDVKM. The V and J ends lost 6 bases and 4 bases respectively, with 13 bases between them. The CDR3 bases are TGTGCCAGCAGCCAGGACAGATCGAATCAGCCCCAGCATTTT. Protein product: CASSQDRSNQPQHF.

A single count supports this clone. The V and J genes are TRBV5-1 and TRBJ2-7; D possibly corresponds to TRBD2 (5 bases). The CDR3 has 14 residues. V was shortened by 6 bases and J by 6 bases, with 19 bases between the two germline ends. Per germline, CDR1 SGHRS and CDR2 YFSETQ. CDR3 DNA: TGCGCCAGCACCGGGGAGACACCTGCCTCCGAGCAGTACTTC. Protein product: CASTGETPASEQYF.

The rearrangement joins TRBV9 to TRBJ2-7; D may be TRBD1 (5 bases). This CDR3 comprises 14 residues. Germline V lookup: CDR1 SGDLS, CDR2 YYNGEE. Trimming cost V 3 bases and J 3 bases, with 13 bases left between them. The chain's CDR3 is CASSAPQGIYEQYF. The CDR3 region has the DNA TGTGCCAGCAGCGCCCCTCAGGGAATCTACGAGCAGTACTTC. The full variable domain, completed using reference TRBV9 and TRBJ2-7, is DSGVTQTPKHLITATGQRVTLRCSPRSGDLSVYWYQQSLDQGLQFLIQYYNGEERAKGNILERFSAQQFPDLHSELNLSSLELGDSALYFCASSAPQGIYEQYFGPGTRLTVT.

The chain joins TRBV14 to TRBJ1-2; 9 nucleotides agree with TRBD1. This CDR3 comprises 15 residues. CDR1 is SGHDN and CDR2 is FVKESK in the germline V gene. The junction had 8 bases not matched to a gene; V was cut back by 1 base and J by 8 bases. The CDR3 spells CASSQAQGASGGYTF. The CDR3 DNA sequence: TGTGCCAGCAGCCAAGCACAGGGGGCATCGGGGGGCTACACCTTC.

This chain joins TRBV2 and TRBJ1-2; a weak D match, TRBD1 (5 bases). The CDR3 has 15 residues. Trimming pared 1 base from V and 4 bases from J, leaving 13 bases between. Germline V CDR1 and CDR2: SNHLY, FYNNEI. Written as DNA, the CDR3 is TGTGCCAGCAGTGAAGGGGGACGGACTATCTATGGCTACACCTTC. It encodes CASSEGGRTIYGYTF.

The chain has TRBV4-2 and TRBJ1-1; a weak D match, TRBD1 (5 bases). The CDR3 totals 13 residues. Trimming removed 1 base from V and 7 bases from J, with 10 bases in between. CDR1 is LGHNA and CDR2 is YNFKEQ in the germline V gene. The DNA of the CDR3 is TGTGCCAGCAGCCAAGGTTTGGGGCGTGAAGCTTTCTTT. Translated: CASSQGLGREAFF.

The chain is built from TRBV11-2 and TRBJ2-5; maybe TRBD2 (6 bases). The CDR3 runs 14 residues. Per the germline V gene, CDR1 is SGHAT and CDR2 is FQNNGV. Trimming removed 1 base at V and 5 bases at J, with 11 bases between. This CDR3 reads CASSLALARETQYF. DNA of the CDR3: TGTGCCAGCAGCTTAGCCCTAGCGCGGGAGACCCAGTACTTC.

The rearrangement joins TRBV5-4 to TRBJ1-6; D gene ambiguous. This CDR3 region has 13 residues. Trimming left V 5 bases short and J 6 bases short, with 9 bases between. Germline V gene lookup returns CDR1 SGHNT and CDR2 YYREEE (reference sequence). The CDR3 here is CASRQTVNSPLHF. CDR3 nucleotide sequence: TGTGCCAGCAGACAAACCGTTAATTCACCCCTCCACTTT.